The 17 T cell receptor beta chains reported below all come from one sample, sequenced in a study of T cells after yellow fever vaccination (dated by TCRdb to the late 2010s). Libraries were prepared through 5' RACE. The data were produced on an Illumina HiSeq 2500. TCRdb reprocessed the public reads (quality trimming at Q25 with fastp, clone calling with MiXCR) and kept in-frame beta chains. Rows with one shared CDR3 protein collapse into an entry with the most common genes and DNA. For this sample there are over 110,000 distinct CDR3 sequences; around 7.7% appear just once. The top ten clonotypes cover less than 0.85% of the sample. The treatment or condition label, as the study defines it: live attenuated yellow fever vaccine strain. Sequencing was performed on CD4+ T cells sorted from PBMCs, taken 5 days after the yellow fever booster vaccination. These receptors all stem from a man in his thirties or forties who received the YFV17D yellow fever vaccine.

The count of this clonotype is one. A much bigger clone sits one base away, suggesting this may be a read error. The CDR3 end shows no conserved phenylalanine or tryptophan, and so a read error is likely. V is TRBV6-2 or TRBV6-3 and J is TRBJ2-5; D might be TRBD2 (6 bases). Deletions cut 5 bases from V and 7 bases from J, with 17 bases between. This CDR3 spans 14 amino acids. Per the germline V gene, CDR1 is MNHEY and CDR2 is SVGEGT. CDR3 sequence (DNA): TGTGCCAGCAGTCTTTCGGGAGTCCCCGGGACCCAGTACTAC. It specifies CASSLSGVPGTQYY.

This clonotype was seen repeatedly, ten times or more. This chain joins TRBV11-2 and TRBJ2-4; 10 bases fit TRBD2. Germline CDR1 reads SGHAT; CDR2 reads FQNNGV. The CDR3 spans 18 residues. The junction had 6 bases not matched to a gene; V was cut back by 1 base and J by 0 bases. CDR3 sequence: CASSLVAGGVKAKNIQYF. The CDR3 DNA reads TGTGCCAGCAGCTTAGTAGCGGGAGGAGTTAAAGCCAAAAACATTCAGTACTTC. The full variable domain, in which reference TRBV11-2 and TRBJ2-4 provide the parts outside the CDR3, is EAGVAQSPRYKIIEKRQSVAFWCNPISGHATLYWYQQILGQGPKLLIQFQNNGVVDDSQLPKDRFSAERLKGVDSTLKIQPAKLEDSAVYLCASSLVAGGVKAKNIQYFGAGTRLSVL.

This clonotype was detected ten times or more. This chain uses TRBV12-3 or TRBV12-4 with TRBJ2-3; D gene ambiguous. The CDR3 covers 14 residues. The V end was cut by 5 bases, the J end by 0 bases, with 9 bases between. DNA for the CDR3: TGTGCCAGCAGTAAACCTGATAGCACAGATACGCAGTATTTT. Its protein is CASSKPDSTDTQYF.

This clonotype was counted at least ten times. V is TRBV27 and J is TRBJ2-4; no reliable D call. This CDR3 has 13 amino acids. The V end lost 6 bases, the J end lost 5 bases, and 11 bases lay between the germline ends. Germline V CDR1 and CDR2: MNHEY, SMNVEV (reference sequence). The CDR3 sequence is CASSSRWENIQYF. The CDR3 bases are TGTGCCAGCAGCTCAAGGTGGGAAAACATTCAGTACTTC.

This clonotype has at least ten counts. The J gene is TRBJ2-3, the V gene TRBV29-1; D is perhaps TRBD1 (6 bases). V lost 5 bases to trimming and J lost 1 base, with 16 bases between them. Germline V gene sequence: CDR1 SQVTM, CDR2 ANQGSEA. This CDR3 is 15 amino acids long. The CDR3 sequence is CSVRRVTGGTDTQYF. The CDR3 DNA is TGCAGCGTTCGCCGCGTGACAGGAGGCACAGATACGCAGTATTTT.

The table lists this clonotype with many counts. The chain joins TRBV7-3 to TRBJ2-1; D is unclear. The ends were cut back, 1 base at V and 8 bases at J, with 9 bases in the middle. From germline, CDR1 is SGHTA and CDR2 FQGTGA. The CDR3 loop spans 13 amino acids. CDR3 residues: CASSLMARDEQFF. CDR3 coding DNA: TGTGCCAGCAGCTTAATGGCCCGGGATGAGCAGTTCTTC. Variable domain in full (rest from reference TRBV7-3 and TRBJ2-1): GAGVSQTPSNKVTEKGKYVELRCDPISGHTALYWYRQSLGQGPEFLIYFQGTGAADDSGLPNDRFFAVRPEGSVSTLKIQRTERGDSAVYLCASSLMARDEQFFGPGTRLTVL.

This clonotype was observed at least ten times. The rearrangement joins TRBV6-2 or TRBV6-3 to TRBJ2-7; 8 bases are a match to TRBD1. With V trimmed by 9 bases and J by 4 bases, 2 bases remained unmatched. This CDR3 region has 11 residues. The V gene's germline CDR1 is MNHEY and CDR2 SVGEGT. DNA for the CDR3: TGTGCCAGTCGACAGGGGTACGAGCAGTACTTC. Protein sequence: CASRQGYEQYF.

This clonotype has only a few counts. The chain couples TRBV28 to TRBJ2-4, with 10 bases fitting TRBD2. V lost 2 bases, J lost 5 bases, and 6 bases stayed unmatched. The germline V gene has CDR1 MDHEN and CDR2 SYDVKM. This CDR3 has 16 amino acids. In nucleotides, the CDR3 is TGTGCCAGCAGTTTAGGAAGCGGGAGGGCCGAAAACATTCAGTACTTC. Amino acid sequence: CASSLGSGRAENIQYF.

Comment on this clonotype: This may come from a read error, since a much larger clone is one base off. The V gene is TRBV4-1, the J gene TRBJ2-7; 8 nucleotides agree with TRBD2. The germline CDR1 and CDR2 sequences are MGHRA and YSYEKL. V was pared by 4 bases and J by 1 base, with 12 bases of the junction left unmatched. This CDR3 contains 17 residues. The CDR3 loop reads CASSPLFYSGKSYEQYF. The CDR3 coding sequence is TGCGCCAGCAGCCCCCTCTTTTATAGCGGGAAATCCTACGAGCAGTACTTC.

This clonotype was seen many times. The gene calls are TRBV4-3 and TRBJ2-7, with a possible D match to TRBD1 (6 bases). The CDR3 is 16 residues long. Between the trimmed V and J ends, which lost 0 bases and 8 bases, there was a span of 20 bases. In germline, CDR1 is LGHNA, CDR2 YSLEER. CDR3 nucleotide sequence: TGCGCCAGCAGCCAAGAACGAGGGGGTGGGCCGGAGAAGCAGTACTTC. Its translation: CASSQERGGGPEKQYF.

The sample holds many counts of this clonotype. This chain joins TRBV2 and TRBJ2-7; D perhaps matches TRBD2 (7 bases). The V and J ends lost 3 bases and 4 bases respectively, with 13 bases between them. The CDR3 spans 14 residues. The germline gives CDR1 SNHLY, CDR2 FYNNEI. CDR3 DNA sequence: TGTGCCAGCAGTGACCAAGGGGGGGAATACGAGCAGTACTTC. Protein sequence: CASSDQGGEYEQYF.

This clonotype was counted many times. The chain carries TRBV20-1 and TRBJ1-2; no reliable D call. V was shortened by 3 bases and J by 2 bases, with 10 bases between the two germline ends. Germline-derived CDR1 and CDR2 are DFQATT and SNEGSKA (reference sequence). The CDR3 has 13 residues. CDR3 loop: CSASPDQNYGYTF. The CDR3 DNA reads TGCAGTGCTAGTCCCGACCAAAACTATGGCTACACCTTC.

This clonotype was seen at least ten times. The chain employs TRBV10-2 and TRBJ1-2; D is perhaps TRBD1 (6 bases). Germline lookup yields CDR1 WSHSY and CDR2 SAAADI. Trimming removed 3 bases from V and 2 bases from J, with 13 bases in between. The CDR3 has 15 residues. CDR3 in DNA: TGCGCCAGCAGTGACCATACGGACAGCAACTATGGCTACACCTTC. Translating it yields CASSDHTDSNYGYTF.

This clonotype was detected ten times or more. This rearrangement joins TRBV2 to TRBJ2-4, with 8 bases identical to TRBD1. Germline lookup yields CDR1 SNHLY and CDR2 FYNNEI. There are 14 residues in the CDR3. J was trimmed by 6 bases and V by 7 bases; bases with no gene match: 8. CDR3 loop: CASTGFDRGNIQYF. DNA of the CDR3: TGTGCCAGCACTGGGTTCGACAGGGGAAACATTCAGTACTTC.

This clonotype was counted a few times. The chain employs TRBV20-1 and TRBJ1-1; D not certain. CDR1 and CDR2 (germline): DFQATT, SNEGSKA (reference sequence). This CDR3 region has 12 residues. Trimming took 4 bases from V and 7 from J, leaving 13 bases between them. Written as DNA, the CDR3 is TGCAGTGCTAAACAAGGAATGGGTGAAGCTTTCTTT. Amino acids: CSAKQGMGEAFF.

This clonotype appeared a few times. The chain is built from TRBV28 and TRBJ1-2; tentatively, D is TRBD1 (6 bases). Germline V lookup: CDR1 MDHEN, CDR2 SYDVKM. The CDR3 is 15 amino acids. Trimming cost V 5 bases and J 4 bases, with 17 bases left between them. CDR3: CASSPPQGQGYGYTF. The CDR3 DNA reads TGTGCCAGCAGTCCCCCACAGGGCCAAGGCTATGGCTACACCTTC.

This clonotype was seen at least ten times. The V call is TRBV5-1, the J call TRBJ2-5; D unclear. The V and J ends lost 6 bases and 4 bases respectively, with 16 bases between them. Germline V gene sequence: CDR1 SGHRS, CDR2 YFSETQ. CDR3 length equals 14 residues. CDR3 protein: CASNQGGPLETQYF. CDR3 DNA sequence: TGCGCCAGCAACCAAGGCGGTCCCCTAGAGACCCAGTACTTC.